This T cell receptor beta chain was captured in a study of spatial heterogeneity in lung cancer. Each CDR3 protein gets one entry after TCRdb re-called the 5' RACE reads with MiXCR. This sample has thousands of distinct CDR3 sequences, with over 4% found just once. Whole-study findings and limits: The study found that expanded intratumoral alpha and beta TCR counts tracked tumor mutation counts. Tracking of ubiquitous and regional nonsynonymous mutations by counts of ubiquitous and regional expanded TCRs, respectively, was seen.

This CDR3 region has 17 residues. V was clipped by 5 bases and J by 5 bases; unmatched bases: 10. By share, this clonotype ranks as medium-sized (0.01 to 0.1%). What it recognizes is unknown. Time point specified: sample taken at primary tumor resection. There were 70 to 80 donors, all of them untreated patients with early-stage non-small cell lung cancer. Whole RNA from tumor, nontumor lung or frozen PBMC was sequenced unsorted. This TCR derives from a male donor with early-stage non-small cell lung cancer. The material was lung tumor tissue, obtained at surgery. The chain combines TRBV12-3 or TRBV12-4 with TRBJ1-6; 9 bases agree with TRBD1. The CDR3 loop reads CASSPGTGKGNNSPLHF. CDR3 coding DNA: TGTGCCAGCAGTCCTGGGACAGGGAAGGGAAATAATTCACCCCTCCACTTT.